A single sample is the source of the 32 T cell receptor beta chains below, sequenced in a study of T cells expressing NK-cell markers. TCRdb reanalyzed the 5' RACE reads and collapses them to one entry per CDR3 protein, without DNA. The clone table shows hundreds of thousands of distinct CDR3 sequences, with the ten largest holding 6% to 9.5%. Sequencing used blood T cells: a sorted CD56 or NKG2C T cell subset, CD4+ or CD8+ T cells, or bulk PBMC T cells (not recorded which). The receptors were gathered from a woman aged 18-69 years in good health.

The rearrangement uses TRBV7-3 and TRBJ1-2; there is no DNA to check the TCRdb D call of TRBD1. CDR3 length equals 15 residues. Germline lookup yields CDR1 SGHTA and CDR2 FQGTGA. This CDR3 reads CASSSGTGGNYGYTF.

The chain recombines TRBV15 with TRBJ2-3; TCRdb designates TRBD2, a call that cannot be tested without DNA. The germline CDR1 and CDR2 sequences are LNHNV and YYDKDF (reference sequence). The CDR3 runs to 15 residues. The CDR3 is CATSGRSGLTDTQYF. Full variable domain (rest looked up from reference TRBV15 and TRBJ2-3): DAMVIQNPRYQVTQFGKPVTLSCSQTLNHNVMYWYQQKSSQAPKLLFHYYDKDFNNEADTPDNFQSRRPNTSFCFLDIRSPGLGDTAMYLCATSGRSGLTDTQYFGPGTRLTVL.

The chain is built from TRBV7-2 and TRBJ2-3; the TCRdb call, TRBD1, lacks DNA for checking. Germline-derived CDR1 and CDR2 are SGHTA and FQGNSA. The CDR3 has 15 residues. Here the CDR3 reads CASSLERAQATTQYF.

This chain connects TRBV28 to TRBJ1-2; checking the TCRdb D call of TRBD1 is not possible without DNA. Germline V gene data show CDR1 as MDHEN and CDR2 as SYDVKM. The CDR3 runs 17 residues. The CDR3 sequence: CASSLEVLRQGAYGYTF.

CDR3 protein: CASSTTSGASYEQYF. The chain carries TRBV9 and TRBJ2-7; TCRdb returns TRBD2, unconfirmable since there is no DNA. There are 15 residues in the CDR3. The germline CDR1 and CDR2 sequences are SGDLS and YYNGEE.

The chain links TRBV12-3 or TRBV12-4 to TRBJ2-2; lacking DNA, the TRBD2 call made by TCRdb goes unchecked. CDR3 size: 16 residues. CDR3 protein: CASSLIKGLVAGELFF.

The chain has TRBV11-2 and TRBJ2-7. The germline V gene encodes CDR1 SGHAT and CDR2 FQNNGV. The CDR3 is 14 residues long. CDR3 region: CASSLPFPQNEQYF.

This chain joins TRBV7-9 and TRBJ1-6. Germline CDR1 SEHNR, CDR2 FQNEAQ (reference sequence). The CDR3 covers 15 residues. CDR3 protein: CASSRLFGVNSPLHF.

The V and J genes are TRBV7-2 and TRBJ2-1; without DNA, the TCRdb call of TRBD2 cannot be checked. From germline, CDR1 is SGHTA and CDR2 FQGNSA. The CDR3 runs 15 residues. The CDR3 region is CASSFVAHKNNEQFF. Full variable domain (rest looked up from reference TRBV7-2 and TRBJ2-1): GAGVSQSPSNKVTEKGKDVELRCDPISGHTALYWYRQSLGQGLEFLIYFQGNSAPDKSGLPSDRFSAERTGGSVSTLTIQRTQQEDSAVYLCASSFVAHKNNEQFFGPGTRLTVL.

The chain combines TRBV2 with TRBJ1-6. The CDR3 has 17 amino acids. Looked up from germline, CDR1 is SNHLY and CDR2 is FYNNEI. CDR3 sequence: CASSADGPSSYNSPLHF.

V is TRBV24-1 and J is TRBJ2-7; TCRdb designates TRBD2, a call that cannot be tested without DNA. CDR3 size: 17 residues. Germline values: CDR1 KGHDR, CDR2 SFDVKD. This CDR3 reads CATSDPTSGRPPYEQYF.

The CDR3 loop reads CASSLWGARSGNTIYF. The genes are TRBV7-2 and TRBJ1-3; TCRdb gives TRBD1 as the D gene, but with no DNA this cannot be confirmed. Looked up from germline, CDR1 is SGHTA and CDR2 is FQGNSA. CDR3 size: 16 residues.

The chain recombines TRBV7-9 with TRBJ1-2. Per the germline V gene, CDR1 is SEHNR and CDR2 is FQNEAQ (reference sequence). There are 15 residues in the CDR3. The CDR3 reads CASSPQRGSDYGYTF. Based on the CDR3 plus reference TRBV7-9 and TRBJ1-2, the full variable domain is DTGVSQNPRHKITKRGQNVTFRCDPISEHNRLYWYRQTLGQGPEFLTYFQNEAQLEKSRLLSDRFSAERPKGSFSTLEIQRTEQGDSAMYLCASSPQRGSDYGYTFGSGTRLTVV.

The chain recombines TRBV12-3 or TRBV12-4 with TRBJ2-1; with no DNA, the TCRdb D assignment of TRBD1 cannot be verified. This CDR3 has 15 residues. CDR3 in amino acids: CASSLRQGAGDEQFF.

V is TRBV14 and J is TRBJ2-5. This CDR3 region has 13 residues. Germline V CDR1 and CDR2: SGHDN, FVKESK. CDR3: CASSRKGRETQYF.

The chain is built from TRBV20-1 and TRBJ1-6; the D call from TCRdb, TRBD1, cannot be confirmed without DNA. Germline CDR1 is DFQATT and CDR2 is SNEGSKA (reference sequence). The CDR3 sequence is 14 residues long. This CDR3 is CSARSPGENSPLHF.

The gene calls are TRBV18 and TRBJ1-1; TCRdb gives TRBD1 as the D gene, but with no DNA this cannot be confirmed. Germline V CDR1 and CDR2: KGHSH, LQKENI. CDR3 size: 17 residues. CDR3 protein: CASSPRFTGVGDTEAFF.

V usage is TRBV4-2 and J usage is TRBJ2-1. The CDR3 is 13 residues long. Germline-derived CDR1 and CDR2 are LGHNA and YNFKEQ. CDR3 residues: CASCQDRINEQFF.

The chain links TRBV6-1 to TRBJ2-6; the D call from TCRdb, TRBD2, cannot be confirmed without DNA. This CDR3 is 16 amino acids long. Looked up from germline, CDR1 is MNHNS and CDR2 is SASEGT. CDR3: CACGPPGKSGANVLTF.

V and J are TRBV7-2 and TRBJ2-3; TCRdb gives TRBD2 as the D gene, but with no DNA this cannot be confirmed. The CDR3 runs 15 residues. The germline CDR1 and CDR2 sequences are SGHTA and FQGNSA. The CDR3 here is CASRLLAGVTDTQYF. The full variable domain, with the rest looked up from reference TRBV7-2 and TRBJ2-3, is GAGVSQSPSNKVTEKGKDVELRCDPISGHTALYWYRQSLGQGLEFLIYFQGNSAPDKSGLPSDRFSAERTGGSVSTLTIQRTQQEDSAVYLCASRLLAGVTDTQYFGPGTRLTVL.

The J gene is TRBJ2-1, the V gene TRBV11-2; TCRdb's assignment of TRBD2 cannot be checked, as there is no DNA. From germline, CDR1 is SGHAT and CDR2 FQNNGV. There are 18 residues in the CDR3. The CDR3 region is CASSPSGTSGGSDNEQFF.

The genes are TRBV15 and TRBJ1-1; checking the TCRdb D call of TRBD1 is not possible without DNA. The CDR3 loop spans 13 amino acids. The germline V gene encodes CDR1 LNHNV and CDR2 YYDKDF (reference sequence). CDR3 protein: CATSRTGDTEAFF.

The chain employs TRBV11-2 and TRBJ2-3; lacking DNA, the TRBD1 call made by TCRdb goes unchecked. The CDR3 is 14 amino acids. Per the germline V gene, CDR1 is SGHAT and CDR2 is FQNNGV. CDR3 sequence: CASSFGQVTDTQYF.

CDR3 loop: CASSFGLSSETQYF. The J gene is TRBJ2-5, the V gene TRBV7-2; TCRdb's assignment of TRBD2 cannot be checked, as there is no DNA. Germline V gene sequence: CDR1 SGHTA, CDR2 FQGNSA. The CDR3 extends over 14 amino acids.

The chain employs TRBV7-9 and TRBJ2-3; lacking DNA, the TRBD1 call made by TCRdb goes unchecked. This CDR3 comprises 11 residues. CDR1 SEHNR and CDR2 FQNEAQ come from the germline V gene (reference sequence). The CDR3 loop is CASGRIDTQYF. Full variable domain (missing parts from reference TRBV7-9 and TRBJ2-3): DTGVSQNPRHKITKRGQNVTFRCDPISEHNRLYWYRQTLGQGPEFLTYFQNEAQLEKSRLLSDRFSAERPKGSFSTLEIQRTEQGDSAMYLCASGRIDTQYFGPGTRLTVL.

The chain couples TRBV5-5 to TRBJ2-5; TCRdb outputs TRBD1, but without DNA this stays unchecked. The CDR3 extends over 15 amino acids. Germline loops: CDR1 SGHKS, CDR2 YYEKEE (reference sequence). CDR3 protein: CASSIGTGGQETQYF.

The V and J genes are TRBV6-1 and TRBJ2-7; without DNA, the TCRdb call of TRBD2 cannot be checked. This CDR3 has 13 residues. CDR1 is MNHNS and CDR2 is SASEGT in the germline V gene. CDR3 in amino acids: CASSRDSGKEQYF.

The chain has TRBV27 and TRBJ1-2; no DNA is available, so the TRBD1 call from TCRdb remains unchecked. The CDR3 covers 14 residues. Germline V gene lookup returns CDR1 MNHEY and CDR2 SMNVEV (reference sequence). This CDR3 reads CASSLDRGSYGYTF.

V usage is TRBV7-8 and J usage is TRBJ2-4; absent DNA, TCRdb's TRBD1 call cannot be checked. Germline values: CDR1 SGHVS, CDR2 FQNEAQ. This CDR3 has 20 amino acids. The CDR3 loop reads CASSLESRTGGKGAKNIQYF.

This chain connects TRBV7-9 to TRBJ2-1. The CDR3 is 15 amino acids. Germline loops: CDR1 SEHNR, CDR2 FQNEAQ (reference sequence). The CDR3 spells CASSLAAGSYNEQFF. Full variable domain (missing parts from reference TRBV7-9 and TRBJ2-1): DTGVSQNPRHKITKRGQNVTFRCDPISEHNRLYWYRQTLGQGPEFLTYFQNEAQLEKSRLLSDRFSAERPKGSFSTLEIQRTEQGDSAMYLCASSLAAGSYNEQFFGPGTRLTVL.

The chain uses TRBV29-1 and TRBJ2-7. Germline values: CDR1 SQVTM, CDR2 ANQGSEA. This CDR3 comprises 12 residues. The CDR3 here is CSVESLLREQYF.

The gene calls are TRBV20-1 and TRBJ2-1; the D call of TRBD2 rests on TCRdb alone, since no DNA is present to check it. CDR1 DFQATT and CDR2 SNEGSKA come from the germline V gene (reference sequence). The CDR3 sequence is 13 residues long. CDR3: CSAREDLYNEQFF.